The 18 T cell receptor beta chains listed next were all sequenced from one sample in a study of identical twins. TCRdb independently ran MiXCR on the 5' RACE reads; one entry per CDR3 protein. Here the sample spans around 650,000 distinct CDR3 sequences, about 7% being singletons. These data were also filed under a second study, of yellow fever vaccine responses in identical twins.

The sample taken for sequencing was PBMCs. These receptors all come from a woman between 18 and 29 years old in good health.

The chain combines TRBV5-1 with TRBJ1-1, with D unclear. V was cut by 0 bases and J by 0 bases, with 12 bases left in between. The CDR3 runs 16 residues. Germline lookup yields CDR1 SGHRS and CDR2 YFSETQ. The CDR3 loop reads CASSLGGLLMNTEAFF. The CDR3 DNA reads TGCGCCAGCAGCTTGGGAGGTCTACTCATGAACACTGAAGCTTTCTTT.

The table lists this clonotype with many counts. The chain links TRBV12-3 or TRBV12-4 to TRBJ1-5; 7 nucleotides line up with TRBD1. The CDR3 extends over 14 amino acids. V lost 7 bases to trimming and J lost 4 bases; unmatched junction nucleotides: 7. CDR3: CASNPGTANQPQHF. The CDR3 nucleotides are TGTGCCAGCAACCCCGGGACAGCTAATCAGCCCCAGCATTTT.

The V and J genes are TRBV12-3 or TRBV12-4 and TRBJ2-1, with TRBD1 as a possible D gene (6 bases). The V and J ends lost 5 bases and 0 bases respectively, with 14 bases between them. The CDR3 has 16 amino acids. The CDR3: CASSIGQSGSYNEQFF. The CDR3 nucleotides are TGTGCCAGCAGTATAGGACAGTCCGGCTCCTACAATGAGCAGTTCTTC.

This clonotype came up many times. The rearrangement joins TRBV28 to TRBJ1-2, with D possibly TRBD1 on 5 matching bases. V dropped 4 bases and J dropped 2 bases, with 11 bases sitting between them. CDR1 and CDR2 from the germline V gene are MDHEN and SYDVKM. The CDR3 consists of 14 residues. This CDR3 reads CASSSTTVNYGYTF. CDR3 nucleotide sequence: TGTGCCAGCAGTTCTACGACAGTGAACTATGGCTACACCTTC.

The chain joins TRBV5-6 to TRBJ2-7; TRBD1 matches 8 bases. This CDR3 contains 18 residues. Germline values: CDR1 SGHDT, CDR2 YYEEEE. J gave up 5 bases and V 0 bases, and 16 bases lay outside the gene matches. The CDR3: CASSLEVRTQGAPHEQYF. The CDR3 region has the DNA TGTGCCAGCAGCTTGGAGGTTAGGACGCAGGGGGCGCCCCACGAGCAGTACTTC.

The chain couples TRBV2 to TRBJ1-4; D is ambiguous. The CDR3 is 15 residues long. V lost 7 bases and J 1 base, leaving 13 bases between the germline ends. CDR1 is SNHLY, CDR2 FYNNEI, per germline. The CDR3 region is CASKDGKRTNEKLFF. For the CDR3, the DNA is TGTGCCAGCAAAGACGGGAAGCGAACTAATGAAAAACTGTTTTTT.

The DNA for the CDR3 is TGTGCCAGCAGTGAACGAGAGGGAGCTAACTATGGCTACACCTTC. Translating gives CASSEREGANYGYTF. The rearrangement links TRBV6-1 to TRBJ1-2; no clear D gene. Germline V lookup: CDR1 MNHNS, CDR2 SASEGT. V shed 2 bases and J shed 0 bases, with 10 bases lying between them. This CDR3 is 15 amino acids long.

The V gene is TRBV29-1, the J gene TRBJ1-1, with D perhaps TRBD1 (6 bases). Germline V gives CDR1 SQVTM, CDR2 ANQGSEA. V shed 6 bases and J shed 6 bases, with 17 bases lying between them. This CDR3 contains 13 residues. In nucleotides, the CDR3 is TGCAGCGTGTACAGGGCCGCAAACCCTGAAGCTTTCTTT. Protein: CSVYRAANPEAFF.

This clonotype occurred a few times. The CDR3: CASRLGTSGRGNQETQYF. CDR3 DNA sequence: TGTGCCAGCAGGCTCGGGACTAGCGGGAGAGGGAACCAAGAGACCCAGTACTTC. The chain joins TRBV2 to TRBJ2-5; 14 positions match TRBD2. V shed 6 bases, J shed 0 bases, and the junction held 9 bases outside the gene matches. The CDR3 length is 18 residues. Germline V lookup: CDR1 SNHLY, CDR2 FYNNEI. Variable domain in full (rest from reference TRBV2 and TRBJ2-5): EPEVTQTPSHQVTQMGQEVILRCVPISNHLYFYWYRQILGQKVEFLVSFYNNEISEKSEIFDDQFSVERPDGSNFTLKIRSTKLEDSAMYFCASRLGTSGRGNQETQYFGPGTRLLVL.

The chain employs TRBV5-1 and TRBJ2-2, with 7 nucleotides matching TRBD2. Germline CDR1 SGHRS, CDR2 YFSETQ. Trimming took 3 bases from V and 0 from J; bases not matched to a gene: 5. This CDR3 has 16 residues. CDR3 bases: TGCGCCAGCAGCTCGAGACTAGCAACGAACACCGGGGAGCTGTTTTTT. This translates into CASSSRLATNTGELFF.

There are a few counts of this clonotype. The rearrangement uses TRBV5-1 and TRBJ1-3; 7 bases are shared with TRBD1. This CDR3 is 15 amino acids long. Germline CDR1 is SGHRS and CDR2 is YFSETQ. Trimming removed 4 bases from V and 3 bases from J; junction bases left unmatched: 7. The CDR3 region is CASSRGGDGGNTIYF. The CDR3, as DNA: TGCGCCAGCAGCCGAGGGGGCGACGGTGGAAACACCATATATTTT.

In its sample, this clonotype was seen many times. The chain is built from TRBV10-3 and TRBJ2-3; the match to TRBD2 covers 8 bases. V shed 6 bases, J shed 5 bases, and the junction held 4 bases outside the gene matches. CDR1 ENHRY and CDR2 SYGVKD come from the germline V gene. This CDR3 is 13 amino acids long. CDR3 DNA: TGTGCCATCAGAGAAAGCGGGGGAGATACGCAGTATTTT. Its translation is CAIRESGGDTQYF.

This clonotype has at least ten counts. This chain connects TRBV7-2 to TRBJ1-5, with 7 bases identical to TRBD1. V lost 5 bases to trimming and J lost 11 bases; unmatched junction nucleotides: 6. This CDR3 is 12 amino acids long. CDR1 and CDR2 from the germline V gene are SGHTA and FQGNSA. The CDR3 region has the DNA TGTGCCAGCAGCCGACAGGGTAGGGCCCAGCATTTT. Translation: CASSRQGRAQHF.

This clonotype was found a few times. This sequence joins TRBV12-3 or TRBV12-4 and TRBJ1-6; D remains unclear. Trimming took 6 bases from V and 8 from J, leaving 8 bases between them. The CDR3 is 12 amino acids. The CDR3 coding sequence is TGTGCCAGCAGCTTCGGTGATTCACCCCTCCACTTT. Its translation: CASSFGDSPLHF.

The chain uses TRBV20-1 and TRBJ2-2; 9 bases agree with TRBD2. Looked up from germline, CDR1 is DFQATT and CDR2 is SNEGSKA (reference sequence). The CDR3 sequence is 15 residues long. V trimming: 3 bases; J trimming: 1 base; junction bases outside the gene matches: 3. CDR3 bases: TGCAGTGCTAGTCTAGCGGGGAAGAACACCGGGGAGCTGTTTTTT. This encodes CSASLAGKNTGELFF.

V is TRBV28 and J is TRBJ2-7; no clear D gene. This CDR3 has 12 amino acids. Germline V gene lookup returns CDR1 MDHEN and CDR2 SYDVKM. V was pared by 5 bases and J by 2 bases, with 7 bases between. CDR3 in amino acids: CASSPQAYEQYF. The DNA for the CDR3 is TGTGCCAGCAGTCCCCAGGCCTACGAGCAGTACTTC.

This clonotype was seen many times. The V gene is TRBV24-1, the J gene TRBJ1-4; the D is unclear. The V gene lost 0 bases and the J gene lost 0 bases, with 7 bases spanning the gap. This CDR3 is 16 amino acids long. The germline CDR1 and CDR2 sequences are KGHDR and SFDVKD. CDR3 coding DNA: TGTGCCACCAGTGATTTGATAGGCCCAACTAATGAAAAACTGTTTTTT. Translation gives CATSDLIGPTNEKLFF.

There are many counts of this clonotype. V and J are TRBV2 and TRBJ2-1, with D possibly being TRBD1 (6 bases). The CDR3 is 15 amino acids. Germline V lookup: CDR1 SNHLY, CDR2 FYNNEI. V dropped 3 bases and J dropped 3 bases, with 12 bases sitting between them. CDR3 residues: CASSESGVVYNEQFF. The CDR3 bases are TGTGCCAGCAGTGAGTCAGGGGTTGTCTACAATGAGCAGTTCTTC.